These 24 T cell receptor beta chains were sequenced from one sample in a study of tumor and adjacent non-tumor tissue in lung cancer. Three rounds of nested PCR, following a modified ARM-PCR protocol, produced the TCRbeta library. TCRdb redid the calling of the multiplex PCR reads with MiXCR, one entry per CDR3 protein. The sample includes some 100,000 distinct CDR3 sequences, over 55% seen only once; the top ten take around a fifth. The template was RNA from unsorted bulk tissue. More than 3 cm separated this lung sample from the edge of the tumor. Source material: distant non-tumor lung tissue. All receptors come from a man aged 25-40 years with non-small cell lung cancer.

To note about this clonotype: The germline gene is not matched at one end of the junction; a read error may be the cause. The gene calls are TRBV7-3 and TRBJ2-3; D is possibly TRBD1 (5 bases). CDR3 length equals 16 residues. The germline gives CDR1 SGHTA, CDR2 FQGTGA. The CDR3 bases are TGTGCCAGCAGCCGCACAGGTCTAGTTAGCAAAGATACGCAGTATTTT. Protein: CASSRTGLVSKDTQYF.

The gene calls are TRBV29-1 and TRBJ1-2; maybe TRBD1 (5 bases). CDR1 is SQVTM, CDR2 ANQGSEA, per germline. V shed 3 bases and J shed 8 bases, with 22 bases lying between them. This CDR3 spans 15 amino acids. The CDR3 reads CSVDVAGPIVEGYTF. CDR3 in DNA: TGCAGCGTTGATGTGGCAGGGCCGATCGTGGAAGGCTACACCTTC.

As to this clonotype: Germline is not matched at one junction end, which may reflect a read error. V and J are TRBV12-3 or TRBV12-4 and TRBJ1-6; 7 bases agree with TRBD1. This CDR3 comprises 17 residues. This CDR3 reads CATSARDSGGWDSPLHF. For the CDR3, the DNA is TGTGCCACCAGTGCCCGGGACAGCGGAGGTTGGGATTCACCCCTCCATTTT.

As for this clonotype: The CDR3 carries no conserved terminal phenylalanine or tryptophan, so it likely arises from a read error. The chain uses TRBV29-1 and TRBJ1-1; 10 bases fit TRBD1. CDR1 is SQVTM and CDR2 is ANQGSEA in the germline V gene. V trimming: 6 bases; J trimming: 10 bases; junction bases outside the gene matches: 5. The CDR3 has 11 amino acids. The CDR3 here is CSVGQGVGAFI. CDR3 nucleotides: TGCAGCGTCGGACAGGGGGTAGGAGCTTTCATT.

As concerns this clonotype: An end of the junction does not agree with germline; a read error may underlie this. J is TRBJ2-7 and V is TRBV4-1; D perhaps matches TRBD2 (5 bases). The germline CDR1 and CDR2 sequences are MGHRA and YSYEKL. CDR3 length: 15 amino acids. The CDR3 spells CASSSVPGNSYDQYF. The CDR3 DNA sequence: TGCGCCAGCAGTTCCGTTCCGGGGAACTCCTACGATCAGTACTTC.

This clonotype was seen a few times. Germline is not matched at one junction end, which may reflect a read error. The genes are TRBV4-3 and TRBJ2-1; D possibly corresponds to TRBD1 (6 bases). Germline assignment: CDR1 LGHNA and CDR2 YSLEER. This CDR3 is 15 amino acids long. The chain's CDR3 is CASSPERGIYIEQFF. For the CDR3, the DNA is TGTGCCAGCAGCCCCGAAAGGGGGATATACATTGAGCAGTTCTTC.

This clonotype appeared a single time. A junction end diverges from the germline sequence, so it may reflect a read error. The chain's CDR3 is CVSSETRVFYNERFF. The CDR3 DNA sequence: TGCGTCAGCAGCGAGACTAGGGTCTTCTACAATGAGCGGTTCTTC. The chain has TRBV11-1 and TRBJ2-1, with D possibly being TRBD2 (6 bases). The CDR3 runs to 15 residues. The germline CDR1 and CDR2 sequences are SGHAT and FQDESV (reference sequence).

This clonotype was seen once. A much bigger clone sits one base away, suggesting this may be a read error. The chain links TRBV5-6 to TRBJ2-1; D call uncertain. Germline-derived CDR1 and CDR2 are SGHDT and YYEEEE. The CDR3 contains 13 residues. V shed 4 bases and J shed 1 base, with 6 bases lying between them. The CDR3 DNA is TGTGCCAGCAGCGGGCATTCCTACAATGAGCAGTTCTTC. The encoded protein is CASSGHSYNEQFF.

Details on this clonotype: At one end, the junction sequence differs from germline, possibly due to a read error. The J gene is TRBJ1-5, the V gene TRBV20-1; D gene ambiguous. Germline V gene sequence: CDR1 DFQATT, CDR2 SNEGSKA (reference sequence). This CDR3 is 17 amino acids long. Written as DNA, the CDR3 is TGCAGTGCTACCGCCGGGATAGTATTTTATAGCAATCAGCTCCAGCATTTT. It codes for CSATAGIVFYSNQLQHF.

This clonotype was seen more than once but under ten times. This clone may be a read error of a much larger clone one base away. The CDR3 reads CASGQWGRGAEQYF. Written as DNA, the CDR3 is TGTGCCAGCGGACAGTGGGGTAGGGGGGCCGAGCAGTACTTC. J is TRBJ2-7 and V is TRBV12-3 or TRBV12-4; possibly TRBD1 or TRBD2 for D (6 bases each). Trimming removed 8 bases from V and 6 bases from J, with 20 bases in between. The CDR3 runs 14 residues.

On this clonotype: A read error may produce the germline difference seen at one junction end. The rearrangement links TRBV6-5 to TRBJ2-1; D remains unclear. Germline CDR1 and CDR2: MNHEY and SVGAGI. This CDR3 is 12 amino acids long. The DNA of the CDR3 is TGTACCAGCAGTGACCAGCGAGATGAGCAGTTCTTC. Translating gives CTSSDQRDEQFF.

The chain combines TRBV10-3 with TRBJ2-7; D unclear. Germline CDR1 ENHRY, CDR2 SYGVKD. Trimming stripped 2 bases from V and 0 bases from J, with 2 bases between. The CDR3 loop spans 12 amino acids. CDR3 nucleotide sequence: TGTGCCATCAGTGAGACCTCCTACGAGCAGTACTTC. It is translated as CAISETSYEQYF.

This clonotype has a single count. This sequence may be a read error, since a much larger clone differs from it by one base. The V call is TRBV4-1, the J call TRBJ2-1; TRBD2 aligns across 7 bases. CDR3 length: 16 amino acids. In germline, CDR1 is MGHRA, CDR2 YSYEKL. The junction had 8 bases not matched to a gene; V was cut back by 1 base and J by 5 bases. The CDR3 region has the DNA TGCGCCAGCAGCCAAGTGGGGGAGGGCGCCAACAATGAGCAGTTCTTC. Protein: CASSQVGEGANNEQFF.

V is TRBV5-1 and J is TRBJ2-7; tentative D call: TRBD1 (5 bases). The CDR3 has 15 residues. V lost 4 bases and J lost 0, with 14 bases in between. Germline-derived CDR1 and CDR2 are SGHRS and YFSETQ. The CDR3 region has the DNA TGCGCCAGCAGCCCGACAGTTCCTTCCTCCTACGAGCAGTACTTC. Its translation: CASSPTVPSSYEQYF.

About this clonotype: It may be a read error: a sequence one base away is much more abundant. This chain uses TRBV7-9 with TRBJ2-2; D uncertain. The CDR3 has 16 amino acids. CDR1 and CDR2 (germline): SEHNR, FQNEAQ (reference sequence). The DNA of the CDR3 is TGTACCAGCAGCTTAACTCCGGCCGCGAACACCGGGGAGCTGTTTTTT. Translation: CTSSLTPAANTGELFF.

CDR3 nucleotide sequence: TGTGCCAGCAGCATCCCAGCGGGGTTAAATGAGCAGTTCTTC. Protein: CASSIPAGLNEQFF. The chain carries TRBV11-2 and TRBJ2-1, with 7 bases lining up with TRBD2. The CDR3 totals 14 residues. The junction had 8 bases not matched to a gene; V was cut back by 5 bases and J by 7 bases. CDR1 SGHAT and CDR2 FQNNGV come from the germline V gene.

The rearrangement joins TRBV5-1 to TRBJ1-6; no definite D call. The CDR3 sequence is 15 residues long. Trimming removed 0 bases from V and 7 bases from J, with 11 bases in between. Germline-derived CDR1 and CDR2 are SGHRS and YFSETQ. CDR3 region: CASSLVAGSNSPLHF. The CDR3 DNA sequence: TGCGCCAGCAGCTTGGTGGCCGGAAGCAATTCACCCCTCCACTTT.

Comment on this clonotype: A much larger clone differs from this one at a single base, so this may be a read error. V usage is TRBV12-5 and J usage is TRBJ2-2; 15 bases agree with TRBD2. The CDR3 runs 17 residues. Germline V gene data show CDR1 as LGHNT and CDR2 as FRNRAP. The chain's CDR3 is CASGIGTSGRFGGVLFF. The CDR3 DNA follows: TGTGCTAGTGGTATCGGGACTAGCGGGAGGTTTGGCGGGGTGCTGTTTTTT.

The sample holds many counts of this clonotype. V gene TRBV6-2 or TRBV6-3 combines with J gene TRBJ2-3; D gene uncertain. Trimming took off 3 bases at V and 0 bases at J, with 10 bases between the two ends. CDR3 length: 15 amino acids. Germline V lookup: CDR1 MNHEY, CDR2 SVGEGT. CDR3 amino acids: CASSYGESSTDTQYF. The CDR3, as DNA: TGTGCCAGCAGTTATGGAGAATCTAGCACAGATACGCAGTATTTT.

As concerns this clonotype: One end of the junction is discordant with germline, which a read error may explain. The chain links TRBV11-2 to TRBJ1-2; D ambiguous. This CDR3 has 13 residues. Germline CDR1 reads SGHAT; CDR2 reads FQNNGV. This chain's CDR3 is CVSSDTAKYGYTF. CDR3 DNA sequence: TGTGTCAGCAGCGATACAGCTAAGTATGGCTACACCTTC. Together with reference TRBV11-2 and TRBJ1-2, the CDR3 gives the full variable domain: EAGVAQSPRYKIIEKRQSVAFWCNPISGHATLYWYQQILGQGPKLLIQFQNNGVVDDSQLPKDRFSAERLKGVDSTLKIQPAKLEDSAVYLCVSSDTAKYGYTFGSGTRLTVV.

Worth noting for this clonotype: A read error may be the cause here, since a much bigger clone is one base away. The chain is built from TRBV10-3 and TRBJ1-1; no definite D call. The CDR3 has 14 residues. Germline CDR1 is ENHRY and CDR2 is SYGVKD. Trimming shortened V by 6 bases and J by 6 bases, and 17 bases separated the two germline ends. The CDR3, as DNA: TGTGCCATCAGGGAGGCAATGGGGTTACCTGAAGCTTTCTTT. Amino acid sequence: CAIREAMGLPEAFF.

A remark on this clonotype: One end of the junction does not line up with germline, which may come from a read error. The rearrangement uses TRBV29-1 and TRBJ2-1, with TRBD2 matching over 7 bases. Germline CDR1 reads SQVTM; CDR2 reads ANQGSEA. The CDR3 totals 15 residues. CDR3 DNA sequence: TGCAGCGTTGACTCGGCGGGAGCCGGTTACAAAGAGCAGTTATTC. This codes for CSVDSAGAGYKEQLF.

In regard to this clonotype: The final CDR3 position lacks the conserved phenylalanine or tryptophan, pointing to a likely read error. The rearrangement links TRBV11-1 to TRBJ2-7; D unresolved. The CDR3 is 13 amino acids. The germline CDR1 and CDR2 sequences are SGHAT and FQDESV (reference sequence). V dropped 1 base and J dropped 7 bases, with 11 bases sitting between them. CDR3 DNA: TGTGCCAGCAGCTTAGGAACGGCAACGGAGCAGTACTTG. Translating gives CASSLGTATEQYL.

In this sample, this clonotype turned up a few times. J is TRBJ1-1 and V is TRBV12-3 or TRBV12-4, with D perhaps TRBD1 (6 bases). Trimming stripped 2 bases from V and 0 bases from J, with 10 bases between. The length of the CDR3 is 15 residues. The CDR3 sequence is CASSLRGGVNTEAFF. The CDR3 DNA follows: TGTGCCAGCAGTTTAAGGGGGGGGGTGAACACTGAAGCTTTCTTT.